This T cell receptor (beta chain) appears in the sequencing data of a study of neurological immune-mediated disorders. Study-level findings and limits: The most TCR clonal expansion was seen in HTLV-1-associated myelopathy, whereas the least was seen in multiple sclerosis, below the level in healthy controls. Phylogenetic grouping assigned the repertoires of 18 of 34 multiple sclerosis patients to a single cluster of related CDR3 sequences. This cluster may be a repertoire-level signature.

The team produced cDNA through 5'RACE using 10-nucleotide random UMIs. In TCRdb, the 5' RACE reads were re-called with MiXCR into one record per CDR3 protein. The table has tens of thousands of distinct CDR3 sequences, under 3.5% seen once. A note on this clonotype: Its antigen is still unknown.

Germline CDR1 and CDR2: SGHTA and FQGNSA. This CDR3 region has 16 residues. J was trimmed by 1 base and V by 6 bases; bases with no gene match: 8. Sequencing used PBMCs. The J gene is TRBJ2-5, the V gene TRBV7-2, with 10 nucleotides matching TRBD1. This TCR came from a man aged 35 to 55 with multiple sclerosis. CDR3 region: CASSSRTGGIQETQYF. DNA of the CDR3: TGTGCCAGCAGTTCCCGGACAGGGGGAATCCAAGAGACCCAGTACTTC.